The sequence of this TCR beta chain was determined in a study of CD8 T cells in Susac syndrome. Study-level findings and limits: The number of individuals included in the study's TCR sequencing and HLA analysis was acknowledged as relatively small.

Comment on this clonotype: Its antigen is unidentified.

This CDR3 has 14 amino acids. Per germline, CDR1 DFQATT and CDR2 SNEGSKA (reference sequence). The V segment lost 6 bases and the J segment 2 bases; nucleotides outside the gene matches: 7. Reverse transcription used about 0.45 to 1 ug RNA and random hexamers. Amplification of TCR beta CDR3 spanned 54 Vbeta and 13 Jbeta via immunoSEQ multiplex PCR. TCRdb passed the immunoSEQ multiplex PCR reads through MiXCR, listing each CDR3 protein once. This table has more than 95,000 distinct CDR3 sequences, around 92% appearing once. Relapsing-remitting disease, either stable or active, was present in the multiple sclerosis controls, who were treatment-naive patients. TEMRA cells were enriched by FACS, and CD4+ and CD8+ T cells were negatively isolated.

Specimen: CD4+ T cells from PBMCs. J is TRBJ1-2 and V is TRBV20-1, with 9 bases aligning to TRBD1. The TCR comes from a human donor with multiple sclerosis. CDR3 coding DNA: TGCAGTGCGCCGGGACAGGGTTCCAACTATGGCTACACCTTC. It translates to CSAPGQGSNYGYTF.